This T cell receptor (beta chain) was identified during a study of blood T cell repertoires in COVID-19. This CDR3 has 18 amino acids. In the original analysis: Reference gene primers were amplified, and this amplification served to estimate nucleated cell counts. Data came from immunoSEQ multiplex PCR; TCRdb stores just in-frame clones and leaves some out. V and J calls and clone size are copied from that table; D and trimming were computed from the DNA. The sample lists around 200,000 clones; around 81% were seen once. The receptor comes from a man aged 50-59 years with active or convalescent COVID-19. Sample: peripheral blood. The chain recombines TRBV7-5 with TRBJ2-2; TRBD1 was called by the table and not checked on the DNA. TRBV7-5 counts as a pseudogene. CDR3 nucleotide sequence: TGTGTCAGAAGCTATTTCTGGGGACAGGGCGGAAACACCGGGGAGCTGTTTTTT. Translated: CVRSYFWGQGGNTGELFF.